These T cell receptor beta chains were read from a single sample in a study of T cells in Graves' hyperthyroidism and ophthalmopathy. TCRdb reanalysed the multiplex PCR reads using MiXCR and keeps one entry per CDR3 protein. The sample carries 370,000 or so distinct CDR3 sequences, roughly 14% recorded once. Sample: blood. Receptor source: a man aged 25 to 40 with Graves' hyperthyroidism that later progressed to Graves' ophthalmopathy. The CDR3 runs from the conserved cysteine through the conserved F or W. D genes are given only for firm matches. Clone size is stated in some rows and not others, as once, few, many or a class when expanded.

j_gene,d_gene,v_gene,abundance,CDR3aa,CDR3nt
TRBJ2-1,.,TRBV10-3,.,CAISGTHSSYNEQFF,TGTGCCATCAGTGGTACCCATAGCTCCTACAATGAGCAGTTCTTC
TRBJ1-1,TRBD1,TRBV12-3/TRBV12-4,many,CASSLWTGFNTEAFF,TGTGCCAGCAGTTTGTGGACAGGGTTTAACACTGAAGCTTTCTTT
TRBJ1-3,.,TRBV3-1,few,CASSPGIGGRGNTIYF,TGTGCCAGCAGCCCGGGTATCGGGGGGAGAGGAAACACCATATATTTT
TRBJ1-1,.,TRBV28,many,CASSLSNGQMNTEAFF,TGTGCCAGCAGTTTATCAAATGGACAAATGAACACTGAAGCTTTCTTT
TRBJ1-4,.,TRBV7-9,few,CASETETLNEKLFF,TGTGCCAGCGAGACAGAGACCTTGAATGAAAAACTGTTTTTT
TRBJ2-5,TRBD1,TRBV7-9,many,CASSLERGRRIQETQYF,TGTGCCAGCAGCTTAGAGAGGGGGCGGCGAATCCAAGAGACCCAGTACTTC
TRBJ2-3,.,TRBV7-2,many,CASSTTGSGPDTQYF,TGTGCCAGCAGCACAACAGGGAGCGGTCCAGATACGCAGTATTTT
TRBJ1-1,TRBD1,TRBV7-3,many,CASSFRGLDTEAFF,TGTGCCAGCAGTTTCAGGGGGCTGGACACTGAAGCTTTCTTT
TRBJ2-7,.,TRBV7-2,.,CASSLAVPSYEKYF,TGTGCCAGCAGCTTAGCTGTTCCTTCCTACGAGAAGTACTTC
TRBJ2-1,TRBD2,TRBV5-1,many,CASSPAAGDSYNEQFF,TGCGCCAGCAGCCCGGCCGCGGGGGACTCCTACAATGAGCAGTTCTTC
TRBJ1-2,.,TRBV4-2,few,CASSQLGQTGGYTF,TGTGCCAGCAGCCAACTCGGACAAACGGGAGGCTACACCTTC
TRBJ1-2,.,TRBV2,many,CASGGLRGNYGYTF,TGTGCCAGCGGGGGACTTCGGGGCAACTATGGCTACACCTTC
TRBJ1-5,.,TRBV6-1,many,CASSPAPTGMNQPQHF,TGTGCCAGCTCCCCCGCCCCTACAGGGATGAATCAGCCCCAGCATTTT
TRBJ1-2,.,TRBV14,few,CAGSQVGTVGYGYTF,TGTGCCGGCAGCCAAGTCGGGACGGTGGGGTATGGCTACACCTTC
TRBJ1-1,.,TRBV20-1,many,CSARVGLRETEAFF,TGCAGTGCTAGAGTAGGCCTGAGGGAGACTGAAGCTTTCTTT
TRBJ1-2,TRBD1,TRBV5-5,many,CASSPGQGNYGYTF,TGTGCCAGCAGCCCGGGACAGGGGAACTATGGCTACACCTTC
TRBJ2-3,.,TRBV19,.,CASTPGYVSTDTQYF,TGTGCCAGTACCCCTGGATACGTCAGCACAGATACGCAGTATTTT
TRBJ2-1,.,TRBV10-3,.,CAISKEGDNEQFF,TGTGCCATCAGTAAGGAGGGGGACAATGAGCAGTTCTTC
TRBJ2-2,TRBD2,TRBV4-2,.,CASSLFLAGGSGTGELFF,TGTGCCAGCAGCCTCTTTTTAGCGGGGGGTTCGGGCACCGGGGAGCTGTTTTTT
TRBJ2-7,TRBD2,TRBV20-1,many,CSARDSASGGHEQYF,TGCAGTGCTAGAGATTCGGCTAGCGGGGGCCACGAGCAGTACTTC
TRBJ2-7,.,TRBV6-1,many,CASNSGIRREQYF,TGTGCCAGTAACTCCGGGATACGGCGCGAGCAGTACTTC
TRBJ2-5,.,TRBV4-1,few,CASSQAGRFQETQYF,TGCGCCAGCAGCCAAGCGGGGCGTTTCCAAGAGACCCAGTACTTC
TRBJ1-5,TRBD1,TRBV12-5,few,CASGQGNSNQPQHF,TGTGCTAGTGGACAGGGGAATAGCAATCAGCCCCAGCATTTT
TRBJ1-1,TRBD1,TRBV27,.,CASSSDRGRSPMNTEAFF,TGTGCCAGCAGTTCAGACAGGGGGCGGTCCCCAATGAACACTGAAGCTTTCTTT
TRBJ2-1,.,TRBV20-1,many,CSARVSGSPYNEQFF,TGCAGTGCTAGAGTGTCGGGGTCCCCCTACAATGAGCAGTTCTTC
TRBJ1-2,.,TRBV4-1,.,CASSLTVQSGYTF,TGCGCCAGCAGCCTAACCGTGCAGTCTGGCTACACCTTC
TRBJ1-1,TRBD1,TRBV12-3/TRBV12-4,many,CASSHTFWDRVRNTEAFF,TGTGCCAGCAGCCACACCTTTTGGGACAGGGTGAGGAACACTGAAGCTTTCTTT
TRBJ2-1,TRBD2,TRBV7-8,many,CASSLRRLATNNEQFF,TGTGCCAGCAGCTTAAGGAGACTAGCTACCAACAATGAGCAGTTCTTC